The T cell receptor (beta chain) described here comes from a study of T-cell memory formation after mild COVID-19. Broader study findings: CD4+ clones that contracted lay mainly in CM and EM; CD8+ ones lay in EMRA. Clones that contracted from day 15 to 85 were balanced CD4/CD8, while later expanders leaned CD4+.

This clonotype has only a few counts. Its antigen remains unidentified. V was cut by 5 bases and J by 4 bases, with 12 bases left in between. CDR3 size: 14 residues. cDNA libraries for TCR alpha and TCR beta, carrying sample barcodes and UMIs, came from 5'RACE with constant-segment primers. TCRdb reanalysed the 5' RACE reads using MiXCR and keeps one entry per CDR3 protein. This table holds 400,000 to 450,000 distinct CDR3 sequences, roughly 18% found once. The chain links TRBV12-3 or TRBV12-4 to TRBJ2-1; possible D gene TRBD2, 5 bases. The sequence came from a man aged 18 to 30 who had mild COVID-19 (a few samples of this study predate the infection). Cell type and time point are not known. Sequencing was carried out using PBMCs or a T cell subset sorted from them (not recorded which). As DNA, the CDR3 is TGTGCCAGCAGTGGCCTTGAGGGATACAATGAGCAGTTCTTC. Protein: CASSGLEGYNEQFF.